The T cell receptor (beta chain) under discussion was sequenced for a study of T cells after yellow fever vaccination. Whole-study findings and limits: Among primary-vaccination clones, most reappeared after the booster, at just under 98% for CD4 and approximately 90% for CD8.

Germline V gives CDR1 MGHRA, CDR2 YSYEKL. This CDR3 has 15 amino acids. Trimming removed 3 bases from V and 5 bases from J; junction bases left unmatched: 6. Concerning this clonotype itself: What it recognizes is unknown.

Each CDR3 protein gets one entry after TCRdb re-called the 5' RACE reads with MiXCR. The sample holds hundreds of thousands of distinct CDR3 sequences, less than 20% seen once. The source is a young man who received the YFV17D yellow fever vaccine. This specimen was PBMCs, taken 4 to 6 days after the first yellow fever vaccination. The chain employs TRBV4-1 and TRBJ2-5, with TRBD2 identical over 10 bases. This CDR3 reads CASSQRTSGGETQYF. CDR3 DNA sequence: TGCGCCAGCAGCCAGAGGACTAGCGGTGGTGAGACCCAGTACTTC.